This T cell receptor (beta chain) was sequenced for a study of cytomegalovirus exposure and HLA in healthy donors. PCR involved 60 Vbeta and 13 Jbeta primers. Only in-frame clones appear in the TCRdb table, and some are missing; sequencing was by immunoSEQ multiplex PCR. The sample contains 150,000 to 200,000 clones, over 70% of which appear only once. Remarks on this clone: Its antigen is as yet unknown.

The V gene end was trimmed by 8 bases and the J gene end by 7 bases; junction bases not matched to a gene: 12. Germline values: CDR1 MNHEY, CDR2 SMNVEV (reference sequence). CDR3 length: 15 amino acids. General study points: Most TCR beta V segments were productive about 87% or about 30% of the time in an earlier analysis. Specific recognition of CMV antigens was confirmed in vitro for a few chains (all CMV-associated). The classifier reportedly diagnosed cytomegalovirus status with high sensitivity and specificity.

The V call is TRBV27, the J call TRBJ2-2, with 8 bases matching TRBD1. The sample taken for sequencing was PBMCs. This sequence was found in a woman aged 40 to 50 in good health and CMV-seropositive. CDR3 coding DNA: TGTGCCAGCCGCTGGGGAGACAGGGGCCACGGGGAGCTGTTTTTT. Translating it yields CASRWGDRGHGELFF.